Below are 2 T cell receptor beta chains sequenced from a single sample in a study of Graves' ophthalmopathy and Graves' hyperthyroidism. TCR beta CDR3 regions were amplified from RNA transcripts. First-round RT-PCR relied on HTBI primers, and a second-round multiplex PCR came next. TCRdb fed the multiplex PCR reads into MiXCR, producing one record per CDR3 protein. The repertoire has over 450,000 distinct CDR3 sequences, about 15% of them found once; the top ten carry approximately 9.8%. Sequencing used blood. The receptors stem from a woman aged 25 to 39 with Graves' ophthalmopathy.

This clonotype was recorded many times. In nucleotides, the CDR3 is TGTGCCAGCAGTTACTCGAGCCGGGGCTCTGGAAACACCATATATTTT. It codes for CASSYSSRGSGNTIYF. This rearrangement joins TRBV6-5 to TRBJ1-3; the D is unclear. This CDR3 region has 16 residues. Germline lookup yields CDR1 MNHEY and CDR2 SVGAGI. The V end was cut by 0 bases, the J end by 0 bases, with 9 bases between.

This chain connects TRBV6-5 to TRBJ1-1, with a possible D match to TRBD1 (5 bases). CDR3 length equals 12 residues. Looked up from germline, CDR1 is MNHEY and CDR2 is SVGAGI. V was shortened by 2 bases and J by 7 bases, with 8 bases between the two germline ends. The CDR3 region has the DNA TGTGCCAGCAGTTACCTGAGGGGTGAAGCTTTCTTT. Translating it yields CASSYLRGEAFF.